Listed here are 24 T cell receptor beta chains from one sample, sequenced in a study of T cells in Graves' hyperthyroidism and ophthalmopathy. Amplified TCR beta CDR3 regions derived from RNA transcripts. In the first-round RT-PCR of the TCR CDR3, the HTBI primer set was used. TCRdb ran MiXCR on the multiplex PCR reads and lists one entry per CDR3 protein. The sample yields 450,000 to 550,000 distinct CDR3 sequences, around 22% seen once. Sequenced: blood. The receptors here all came from a woman in her twenties or thirties with Graves' ophthalmopathy.

This clonotype came up many times. The chain combines TRBV12-3 or TRBV12-4 with TRBJ1-5, with 7 bases aligning to TRBD1. This CDR3 has 13 amino acids. After removal of 6 bases from V and 4 bases from J, the junction contained 3 bases not matched to a gene. The CDR3 here is CASSLTGNQPQHF. The CDR3 DNA follows: TGTGCCAGCAGCTTGACAGGGAATCAGCCCCAGCATTTT.

The sample holds many counts of this clonotype. This chain joins TRBV6-2 or TRBV6-3 and TRBJ1-1; D not resolved. This CDR3 has 14 residues. Trimming took off 5 bases at V and 2 bases at J, with 12 bases between the two ends. Germline-derived CDR1 and CDR2 are MNHEY and SVGEGT. This CDR3 reads CASSRFAGNTEAFF. As DNA, the CDR3 is TGTGCCAGCAGTAGATTCGCCGGAAACACTGAAGCTTTCTTT.

The CDR3 DNA follows: TGTGCCAGCAAAAGCAGGGGGTTGGCAGAGACCCAGTACTTC. Amino acid sequence: CASKSRGLAETQYF. The chain employs TRBV28 and TRBJ2-5; 7 positions match TRBD1. The CDR3 consists of 14 residues. J lost 4 bases, V lost 7 bases, and 9 bases had no gene match. CDR1 is MDHEN and CDR2 is SYDVKM in the germline V gene.

Comments on this clonotype: A read error is possible here, since a much larger clone lies one base away. The chain carries TRBV30 and TRBJ2-2, with D perhaps TRBD2 (6 bases). The germline V gene encodes CDR1 GTSNPN and CDR2 SVGIG (reference sequence). The ends were cut back, 5 bases at V and 3 bases at J, with 13 bases in the middle. The CDR3 loop spans 14 amino acids. The chain's CDR3 is CAWEGGADTGELFF. As DNA, the CDR3 is TGTGCCTGGGAAGGCGGGGCTGACACCGGGGAGCTGTTTTTT.

The V and J genes are TRBV18 and TRBJ2-2, with a weak D call TRBD1 (5 bases). The V end lost 2 bases, the J end lost 0 bases, and 10 bases lay between the germline ends. Germline CDR1 reads KGHSH; CDR2 reads LQKENI. The CDR3 length is 16 residues. CDR3 DNA sequence: TGTGCCAGCTCACCATTTCAAGGGGCGAACACCGGGGAGCTGTTTTTT. Translating gives CASSPFQGANTGELFF.

This clonotype was seen only a few times. The rearrangement joins TRBV5-1 to TRBJ1-1; no definite D call. The CDR3 loop spans 16 amino acids. V lost 4 bases, J lost 0 bases, and 16 bases lay in between. CDR1 and CDR2 (germline): SGHRS, YFSETQ. The CDR3 DNA reads as TGCGCCAGCAGCCCCACCACTCCAGAAATGAACACTGAAGCTTTCTTT. It translates to CASSPTTPEMNTEAFF.

This clonotype was recorded many times. The chain is built from TRBV5-1 and TRBJ2-3; the D is unclear. The CDR3 loop spans 14 amino acids. Germline-derived CDR1 and CDR2 are SGHRS and YFSETQ. Trimming took off 0 bases at V and 4 bases at J, with 9 bases between the two ends. The CDR3 here is CASSLEYAADTQYF. For the CDR3, the DNA is TGCGCCAGCAGCTTGGAATACGCAGCAGATACGCAGTATTTT.

The chain links TRBV7-9 to TRBJ2-5; 9 nucleotides align to TRBD2. The trim removed 5 bases at V and 3 bases at J, leaving 4 bases unmatched. From germline, CDR1 is SEHNR and CDR2 FQNEAQ (reference sequence). This CDR3 spans 14 amino acids. CDR3 nucleotides: TGTGCCAGCAGCCCCGCTAGCGGGAAAGAGACCCAGTACTTC. The encoded protein is CASSPASGKETQYF.

A word on this clonotype: A read error may produce the germline difference seen at one junction end. This sequence joins TRBV12-3 or TRBV12-4 and TRBJ1-1; D not certain. The CDR3 length is 12 residues. The CDR3 DNA reads as TGTGCCAGCAGTTTATCCCGGGCCCTCACTCTCTTT. The encoded protein is CASSLSRALTLF.

The rearrangement uses TRBV7-3 and TRBJ2-2; 8 nucleotides align to TRBD1. The CDR3 is 15 amino acids. The ends lost 5 bases at V and 5 bases at J; junction bases unmatched: 7. The V gene's germline CDR1 is SGHTA and CDR2 FQGTGA. This CDR3 is CASSPQGARTGELFF. CDR3 bases: TGTGCCAGCAGCCCCCAGGGGGCGCGGACCGGGGAGCTGTTTTTT.

There are a few counts of this clonotype. This sequence joins TRBV11-1 and TRBJ1-5; TRBD1 agrees at 9 bases. The germline V gene has CDR1 SGHAT and CDR2 FQDESV (reference sequence). This CDR3 region has 17 residues. After removal of 5 bases from V and 4 bases from J, the junction contained 12 bases not matched to a gene. The CDR3 DNA sequence: TGTGCCAGCAGCCTTATTCTTCCGGGACAGGGAAATCAGCCCCAGCATTTT. It yields the protein CASSLILPGQGNQPQHF.

There are many counts of this clonotype. V usage is TRBV5-1 and J usage is TRBJ2-7; 7 bases are a match to TRBD1. V shed 4 bases, J shed 0 bases, and the junction held 4 bases outside the gene matches. The CDR3 loop spans 14 amino acids. Germline V lookup: CDR1 SGHRS, CDR2 YFSETQ. This chain's CDR3 is CASSPTGNSYEQYF. CDR3 sequence (DNA): TGCGCCAGCAGCCCGACAGGGAACTCCTACGAGCAGTACTTC.

The rearrangement joins TRBV30 to TRBJ2-2, with D perhaps being TRBD1 or TRBD2 (5 bases each). Between the trimmed V and J ends, which lost 5 bases and 4 bases, there was a span of 11 bases. CDR1 GTSNPN and CDR2 SVGIG come from the germline V gene (reference sequence). The CDR3 length is 13 residues. In nucleotides, the CDR3 is TGTGCCTGGGGAGGCAGGGCCACCGGGGAGCTGTTTTTT. It translates to CAWGGRATGELFF. The complete variable domain, with remaining parts taken from reference TRBV30 and TRBJ2-2, reads SQTIHQWPATLVQPVGSPLSLECTVEGTSNPNLYWYRQAAGRGLQLLFYSVGIGQISSEVPQNLSASRPQDRQFILSSKKLLLSDSGFYLCAWGGRATGELFFGEGSRLTVL.

This clonotype was counted many times. The rearrangement uses TRBV6-1 and TRBJ1-1, with a weak D call TRBD1 (6 bases). V was cut by 4 bases and J by 4 bases, with 13 bases left in between. The CDR3 is 14 amino acids. The V gene's germline CDR1 is MNHNS and CDR2 SASEGT. The CDR3 spells CASSGRQARTEAFF. The CDR3 coding sequence is TGTGCCAGCAGTGGACGACAGGCGCGCACTGAAGCTTTCTTT.

CDR3 amino acids: CSASGGMISNTEAFF. DNA for the CDR3: TGCAGTGCTAGCGGGGGAATGATCTCCAACACTGAAGCTTTCTTT. J is TRBJ1-1 and V is TRBV20-1; D might be TRBD1 (5 bases). The length of the CDR3 is 15 residues. Germline CDR1 and CDR2: DFQATT and SNEGSKA (reference sequence). Trimming left V 3 bases short and J 2 bases short, with 16 bases between.

The chain uses TRBV30 and TRBJ2-2; tentatively, D is TRBD2 (6 bases). The CDR3 contains 15 residues. Germline CDR1 GTSNPN, CDR2 SVGIG (reference sequence). V was clipped by 0 bases and J by 4 bases, with 12 bases between them. CDR3 nucleotides: TGTGCCTGGAGTGTGGGGAGAGCGGGCACCGGGGAGCTGTTTTTT. Its protein product is CAWSVGRAGTGELFF. The variable domain in full, completed from reference TRBV30 and TRBJ2-2, reads SQTIHQWPATLVQPVGSPLSLECTVEGTSNPNLYWYRQAAGRGLQLLFYSVGIGQISSEVPQNLSASRPQDRQFILSSKKLLLSDSGFYLCAWSVGRAGTGELFFGEGSRLTVL.

This clonotype was seen only a few times. The rearrangement uses TRBV13 and TRBJ1-2; 8 nucleotides agree with TRBD1. Trimming removed 4 bases from V and 4 bases from J; junction bases left unmatched: 17. The CDR3 has 18 amino acids. In germline, CDR1 is PRHDT, CDR2 FYEKMQ (reference sequence). CDR3 nucleotide sequence: TGTGCCAGCAGCTGGACTTCAGGGGGCGGTACGTTCGGCTATGGCTACACCTTC. Protein sequence: CASSWTSGGGTFGYGYTF.

This clonotype was found many times. V gene TRBV12-3 or TRBV12-4 combines with J gene TRBJ1-5, with D possibly TRBD1 on 6 matching bases. The V and J ends lost 6 bases and 3 bases respectively, with 12 bases between them. CDR3 size: 14 residues. The chain's CDR3 is CASSPGQPNQPQHF. The CDR3 DNA reads as TGTGCCAGCAGCCCAGGACAGCCCAATCAGCCCCAGCATTTT.

This clonotype appeared many times. The V and J genes are TRBV12-3 or TRBV12-4 and TRBJ1-1; 7 nucleotides line up with TRBD1. Trimming at V came to 6 bases and at J to 6 bases, leaving 7 bases not matched to a gene. This CDR3 comprises 13 residues. The CDR3 spells CASRPGQASEAFF. CDR3 nucleotide sequence: TGTGCCAGCAGACCCGGACAGGCTTCTGAAGCTTTCTTT.

The chain combines TRBV11-2 with TRBJ1-1; D may be TRBD1 (5 bases). The germline V gene encodes CDR1 SGHAT and CDR2 FQNNGV. Trimming stripped 5 bases from V and 4 bases from J, with 17 bases between. This CDR3 region has 15 residues. The CDR3 region has the DNA TGTGCCAGCAGCCCGGGGGTACAGCCGCTCACTGAAGCTTTCTTT. Translation: CASSPGVQPLTEAFF.

This clonotype was found a few times. The gene calls are TRBV19 and TRBJ1-1; tentatively, D is TRBD1 (6 bases). The CDR3 is made up of 14 amino acids. Germline V gene sequence: CDR1 LNHDA, CDR2 SQIVND (reference sequence). Deletions cut 7 bases from V and 4 bases from J, with 16 bases between. CDR3 nucleotide sequence: TGTGCCAGTACCATACAGGGCCGGAGCACTGAAGCTTTCTTT. Its translation: CASTIQGRSTEAFF. The variable domain in full, with the rest retrieved from reference TRBV19 and TRBJ1-1, is DGGITQSPKYLFRKEGQNVTLSCEQNLNHDAMYWYRQDPGQGLRLIYYSQIVNDFQKGDIAEGYSVSREKKESFPLTVTSAQKNPTAFYLCASTIQGRSTEAFFGQGTRLTVV.

This clonotype was observed once. The V and J genes are TRBV9 and TRBJ1-3; D is unresolved. Germline V gene data show CDR1 as SGDLS and CDR2 as YYNGEE. The CDR3 is 14 residues long. V was trimmed by 0 bases and J by 2 bases, leaving 6 bases between them. In DNA form, the CDR3 reads TGTGCCAGCAGCGTAGAACCGGCTGGAAACACCATATATTTT. Translating gives CASSVEPAGNTIYF. Full variable domain (rest looked up from reference TRBV9 and TRBJ1-3): DSGVTQTPKHLITATGQRVTLRCSPRSGDLSVYWYQQSLDQGLQFLIQYYNGEERAKGNILERFSAQQFPDLHSELNLSSLELGDSALYFCASSVEPAGNTIYFGEGSWLTVV.

In its sample, this clonotype was seen many times. This chain uses TRBV6-5 with TRBJ1-1; no clear D. V lost 2 bases to trimming and J lost 4 bases, with 11 bases between them. Germline CDR1 and CDR2: MNHEY and SVGAGI. The CDR3 has 14 residues. The CDR3 DNA is TGTGCCAGCAGTTACGCGGGTCCCCTCACTGAAGCTTTCTTT. This sequence encodes CASSYAGPLTEAFF.

This clonotype was detected ten times or more. The chain couples TRBV20-1 to TRBJ2-5; 12 nucleotides agree with TRBD2. This CDR3 comprises 16 residues. Germline V gene sequence: CDR1 DFQATT, CDR2 SNEGSKA (reference sequence). Trimming removed 6 bases from V and 5 bases from J; junction bases left unmatched: 13. For the CDR3, the DNA is TGCAGTGCCGCATCTGCTAGCGGGGGGGCGTCCGAGACCCAGTACTTC. This encodes CSAASASGGASETQYF.